A selection of T cell receptor beta chains follows, all from one sample in a study of cytomegalovirus exposure and HLA in healthy donors. Measured with immunoSEQ multiplex PCR; TCRdb has only the in-frame clones, and not every one. Among about 190,000 clones listed, 75% to 80% were seen once. The specimen was PBMCs. These receptors were obtained from a woman younger than 45 in good health and CMV-seropositive. Each CDR3 is given without its conserved first and last residue.

v_call cdr3_aa
TRBV2 ASRRGSNEKLF
TRBV2 ASSEGRVGELF
TRBV5-4 ASSLVAAGAGTQY
TRBV4-2 ASSQVGGDSPY
TRBV9 ASSVVPRDYNEQF
TRBV19 ASSIGEVAGNTIY
TRBV25-1 ASSEWIGSTGELF
TRBV7-3 ASSLASFPSEQY
TRBV19 ASSIESGYT
TRBV19 ASTQMTGYGYT
TRBV6-4 ASSDLLGLRNSPLH
TRBV28 ASRVQGAGTEAF
TRBV9 ASSAGSGTGTPYGGYT
TRBV30 AWERQGYYGYT
TRBV28 ASRSKTGRDEQY
TRBV11-2 ASSLVRGAGSYEQY
TRBV29-1 SAGNLAAF
TRBV18 ASSPTGGMDTQY
TRBV19 ASNTGRDRGTGELF
TRBV18 ASSLDPGFLNTEAF
TRBV9 ASSVDQGNTIY
TRBV6-5 ASRGGVLGYEQY
TRBV6-1 ASLAGGRNTGELF
TRBV19 ASRITGTDFYEQY
TRBV19 ASSRTSRSTGELF
TRBV7-2 ASSLNSGRQY
TRBV4-2 ASSPGRAPETQY
TRBV6-1 ASSEGAAGANVLT
TRBV7-2 ASSTTGAGINEQY
TRBV27 ASSLGVSTDTQY
TRBV7-2 ASSLGSSGKPNYEQY
TRBV2 ASTLEIISPYEQY
TRBV7-9 SSSLVESYYEQY
TRBV10-1 ASRGRGYGYT
TRBV7-9 ASSSAGGLNSPLH
TRBV5-6 ASSLVGALYGYT
TRBV5-1 ASSLAAGLGSKNIQY
TRBV5-4 ASSSQPGQDLYGYT
TRBV4-2 ASSQGGLISGNTIY
TRBV2 ASRGDRVAYEQY
TRBV12-5 ASGHRADTDTQY
TRBV20-1 SAGDRYEQY
TRBV11-2 ASSLPDQGEDTDTQY
TRBV5-5 ASSLDSPWYNEQF
TRBV7-3 ASSTSGGDYNEQF
TRBV28 ASSPLGPGGTDTQY
TRBV7-9 SSSRQGNGELF
TRBV15 ATSRTSGGRETQY